Listed below are T cell receptor beta chains from one sample, sequenced in a study of shared clonotypes between healthy human individuals. Clones were read by immunoSEQ multiplex PCR, and TCRdb kept only the in-frame ones, dropping some. The sample lists roughly 2,000,000 clones, around 95% seen once, with approximately 1.7% in the top ten. The sequencing sample was made of naive CD8+ T cells from PBMCs. These receptors originate from a man aged 18 to 29 in good health. Some clones in this sample may be carry-over from other donors' samples. The conserved cysteine and the conserved F or W are not part of the CDR3 here. The D gene is left open where the match is weak.

d_call: NA; v_call: TRBV28; j_call: TRBJ2-7; cdr3_aa: ASSSRGTYEQY
d_call: NA; v_call: TRBV6-1; j_call: TRBJ1-5; cdr3_aa: ASRTGRMSNQPQH
d_call: TRBD2; v_call: TRBV13; j_call: TRBJ2-1; cdr3_aa: ASRPPTSGSNEQF
d_call: NA; v_call: TRBV18; j_call: TRBJ2-1; cdr3_aa: ASSPPGEEQF
d_call: NA; v_call: TRBV27; j_call: TRBJ2-7; cdr3_aa: ASSERRITSGQY
d_call: TRBD1; v_call: TRBV28; j_call: TRBJ1-2; cdr3_aa: ASSPMTGRKPNYGYT
d_call: NA; v_call: TRBV25-1; j_call: TRBJ2-2; cdr3_aa: AIPRASNTGELF
d_call: TRBD2; v_call: TRBV6-1; j_call: TRBJ2-3; cdr3_aa: ASSGSGVSISTDTQY
d_call: NA; v_call: TRBV18; j_call: TRBJ2-1; cdr3_aa: ASSPPKGSGYNEQF
d_call: NA; v_call: TRBV30; j_call: TRBJ2-7; cdr3_aa: AWSGGLSLTPYEQY
d_call: NA; v_call: TRBV7-8; j_call: TRBJ2-7; cdr3_aa: ASVPDPGVYEQY
d_call: NA; v_call: TRBV7-2; j_call: TRBJ2-1; cdr3_aa: ASSQYGGYNEQF
d_call: TRBD1; v_call: TRBV7-9; j_call: TRBJ1-6; cdr3_aa: ASSLVLEDRGGSPLH
d_call: TRBD2; v_call: TRBV4-3; j_call: TRBJ2-7; cdr3_aa: ASSQSSGSHYEQY
d_call: NA; v_call: TRBV7-9; j_call: TRBJ1-2; cdr3_aa: ASSTDSYGYT
d_call: NA; v_call: TRBV28; j_call: TRBJ1-1; cdr3_aa: ASSLGNTEAF
d_call: NA; v_call: TRBV23-1; j_call: TRBJ2-1; cdr3_aa: ARPIQACLGNEQF
d_call: NA; v_call: TRBV6-5; j_call: TRBJ2-7; cdr3_aa: ASSYSQAYEQY
d_call: NA; v_call: TRBV10-1; j_call: TRBJ1-2; cdr3_aa: ASRKFSYGYT
d_call: TRBD2; v_call: TRBV29-1; j_call: TRBJ2-3; cdr3_aa: SVEPIAGGTDTQY
d_call: TRBD2; v_call: TRBV7-9; j_call: TRBJ2-3; cdr3_aa: ASSLLAGSSDTQY
d_call: NA; v_call: TRBV9; j_call: TRBJ1-1; cdr3_aa: ASSVGDSNTEAF
d_call: NA; v_call: TRBV7-6; j_call: TRBJ2-3; cdr3_aa: ASSLAKGPGTQY
d_call: TRBD1; v_call: TRBV4-1; j_call: TRBJ1-3; cdr3_aa: ASSQTGGAGNTIY
d_call: TRBD2; v_call: TRBV7-2; j_call: TRBJ2-7; cdr3_aa: ASSSRGGNPYEQY
d_call: NA; v_call: TRBV27; j_call: TRBJ2-5; cdr3_aa: ASRRNLGSAETQY
d_call: TRBD2; v_call: TRBV28; j_call: TRBJ2-1; cdr3_aa: ASSFLAGGPGNEQF
d_call: TRBD2; v_call: TRBV4-2; j_call: TRBJ2-3; cdr3_aa: ASSQAPSGNTDTQY
d_call: NA; v_call: TRBV9; j_call: TRBJ2-7; cdr3_aa: ASSVGQAGTYEQY
d_call: NA; v_call: TRBV7-9; j_call: TRBJ2-7; cdr3_aa: ASSSSRRWASEPGYEQY
d_call: NA; v_call: TRBV13; j_call: TRBJ2-7; cdr3_aa: ASSLFDLSLSYEQY
d_call: TRBD1; v_call: TRBV6-5; j_call: TRBJ2-7; cdr3_aa: ASSTSQGAYEQY
d_call: NA; v_call: TRBV6-5; j_call: TRBJ2-1; cdr3_aa: ASSYERGWNEQF
d_call: TRBD2; v_call: TRBV9; j_call: TRBJ2-3; cdr3_aa: ASSPHLDAGAVDTQY
d_call: NA; v_call: TRBV30; j_call: TRBJ1-5; cdr3_aa: AWSGEHNQPQH
d_call: TRBD1; v_call: TRBV28; j_call: TRBJ1-3; cdr3_aa: ARERRQGAEGNTIY
d_call: NA; v_call: TRBV7-9; j_call: TRBJ1-1; cdr3_aa: ASSYSWVNTEAF
d_call: TRBD2; v_call: TRBV15; j_call: TRBJ2-2; cdr3_aa: ATSRDVGLGNTGELF
d_call: NA; v_call: TRBV30; j_call: TRBJ2-7; cdr3_aa: AWSGSGHPLKRYEQY
d_call: TRBD1; v_call: TRBV7-8; j_call: TRBJ2-6; cdr3_aa: ASSLVQGQGLSGANVLT
d_call: NA; v_call: TRBV7-6; j_call: TRBJ1-5; cdr3_aa: ASSLGRDQPQH
d_call: NA; v_call: TRBV19; j_call: TRBJ2-2; cdr3_aa: ASSFGSVDFTGELF
d_call: TRBD2; v_call: TRBV6-6; j_call: TRBJ2-1; cdr3_aa: ASSYLAGGYNEQF
d_call: NA; v_call: TRBV27; j_call: TRBJ1-5; cdr3_aa: ASSLLSGSSNQPQH
d_call: NA; v_call: TRBV27; j_call: TRBJ1-5; cdr3_aa: ASSPATYSNQPQH
d_call: TRBD1; v_call: TRBV7-9; j_call: TRBJ2-5; cdr3_aa: ASSLAMTGKETQY
d_call: NA; v_call: TRBV27; j_call: TRBJ2-1; cdr3_aa: ASSLSVGNNEQF
d_call: TRBD2; v_call: TRBV27; j_call: TRBJ2-7; cdr3_aa: ASSFGLAGGPVEQY
d_call: NA; v_call: TRBV28; j_call: TRBJ2-1; cdr3_aa: ASSARASSLIGEQF
d_call: TRBD1; v_call: TRBV6-5; j_call: TRBJ1-1; cdr3_aa: ASSYGLQGARTEAF
d_call: NA; v_call: TRBV4-3; j_call: TRBJ1-1; cdr3_aa: ASSQKGVETANTEAF
d_call: NA; v_call: TRBV28; j_call: TRBJ2-7; cdr3_aa: ASSPSPGPGYEQY
d_call: NA; v_call: TRBV4-1; j_call: TRBJ2-1; cdr3_aa: ASSQTTRSEQF
d_call: NA; v_call: TRBV6-1; j_call: TRBJ1-1; cdr3_aa: ASSDRGRADTEAF
d_call: TRBD1; v_call: TRBV9; j_call: TRBJ1-2; cdr3_aa: ASSDTGQGAVGYT
d_call: TRBD2; v_call: TRBV4-1; j_call: TRBJ2-3; cdr3_aa: ASSQEKLAGEEDTQY
d_call: NA; v_call: TRBV7-2; j_call: TRBJ1-1; cdr3_aa: ASSLVYQNTEAF
d_call: NA; v_call: TRBV28; j_call: TRBJ1-2; cdr3_aa: ASALQGLGYYGYT
d_call: NA; v_call: TRBV30; j_call: TRBJ2-7; cdr3_aa: AWSVTLGGEQY
d_call: NA; v_call: TRBV4-1; j_call: TRBJ2-2; cdr3_aa: ASSQDTGELF